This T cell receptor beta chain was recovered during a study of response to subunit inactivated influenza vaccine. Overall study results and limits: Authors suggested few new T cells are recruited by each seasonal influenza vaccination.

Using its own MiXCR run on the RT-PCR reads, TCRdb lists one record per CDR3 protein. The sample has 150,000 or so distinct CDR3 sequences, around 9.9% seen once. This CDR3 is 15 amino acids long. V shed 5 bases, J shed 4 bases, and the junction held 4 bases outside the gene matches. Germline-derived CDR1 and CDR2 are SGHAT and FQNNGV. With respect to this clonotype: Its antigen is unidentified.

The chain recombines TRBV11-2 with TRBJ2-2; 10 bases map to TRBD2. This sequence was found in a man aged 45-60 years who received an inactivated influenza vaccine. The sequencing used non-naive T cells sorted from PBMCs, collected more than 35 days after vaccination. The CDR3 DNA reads TGTGCCAGCAGCCGACTAGCGGGTATCACCGGGGAGCTGTTTTTT. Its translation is CASSRLAGITGELFF. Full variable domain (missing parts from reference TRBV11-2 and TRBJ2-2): EAGVAQSPRYKIIEKRQSVAFWCNPISGHATLYWYQQILGQGPKLLIQFQNNGVVDDSQLPKDRFSAERLKGVDSTLKIQPAKLEDSAVYLCASSRLAGITGELFFGEGSRLTVL.